This T cell receptor (beta chain) was retrieved from a study of T cell changes during pregnancy in multiple sclerosis. Generated by immunoSEQ multiplex PCR, the TCRdb table keeps only in-frame clones and is missing some. The table has about 94,000 clones, 85% to 95% seen once. This CDR3 comprises 12 residues. The germline V gene has CDR1 MNHNS and CDR2 SASEGT. V lost 7 bases to trimming and J lost 11 bases; unmatched junction nucleotides: 10. The source material was peripheral blood, sampled after pregnancy. The source is a female donor with multiple sclerosis, enrolled in a pregnancy study. The chain joins TRBV6-1 to TRBJ1-1; 7 nucleotides align to TRBD1. The CDR3 DNA is TGTGCCAGCATCGAAGGCCCCAGGGGGGCTTTCTTT. Its protein is CASIEGPRGAFF.